A single sample is the source of the 25 T cell receptor beta chains below, sequenced in a study of blood T cell repertoires in COVID-19. The table came from immunoSEQ multiplex PCR; TCRdb's copy has only in-frame clones and leaves some out. The sample yields 150,000 to 200,000 clones, roughly nine tenths seen once. Sequencing was carried out using PBMCs or T cells enriched from blood (not recorded which). The receptors come from a woman aged 40 to 50 with acute COVID-19.

CDR3 amino acids: CASSLTASGLSGNTIYF. The CDR3 nucleotides read TGCGCCAGCAGCTTGACCGCCAGCGGGCTGTCTGGAAACACCATATATTTT. The rearrangement uses TRBV5-1 and TRBJ1-3; D is undetermined. The V gene lost 1 base and the J gene lost 1 base, with 15 bases spanning the gap. CDR1 is SGHRS and CDR2 is YFSETQ in the germline V gene. The CDR3 is 17 amino acids.

The chain carries TRBV25-1 and TRBJ1-4; D gene uncertain. CDR1 is MGHDK and CDR2 is SYGVNS in the germline V gene. Trimming left V 4 bases short and J 4 bases short, with 13 bases between. This CDR3 has 15 residues. The CDR3 here is CASSAGNGLNEKLFF. CDR3 in DNA: TGTGCCAGCAGTGCCGGGAACGGACTTAATGAAAAACTGTTTTTT.

The V gene is TRBV7-2, the J gene TRBJ1-2, with D possibly being TRBD1 (5 bases). The CDR3 is made up of 16 amino acids. The V and J ends lost 1 base and 4 bases respectively, with 16 bases between them. Germline loops: CDR1 SGHTA, CDR2 FQGNSA. The CDR3 DNA reads as TGTGCCAGCAGCTTAGAAGGCGGGGGAGGTTTCTATGGCTACACCTTC. The encoded protein is CASSLEGGGGFYGYTF. The whole variable domain, filled in from reference TRBV7-2 and TRBJ1-2, reads GAGVSQSPSNKVTEKGKDVELRCDPISGHTALYWYRQSLGQGLEFLIYFQGNSAPDKSGLPSDRFSAERTGGSVSTLTIQRTQQEDSAVYLCASSLEGGGGFYGYTFGSGTRLTVV.

This clone occurred once. The chain is built from TRBV4-1 and TRBJ1-1, with a weak D call TRBD1 (6 bases). This CDR3 comprises 17 residues. Per the germline V gene, CDR1 is MGHRA and CDR2 is YSYEKL. V was pared by 4 bases and J by 5 bases, with 23 bases between. The CDR3 nucleotides are TGCGCCAGCAGCCCCCTTGGAGGGGGGGCGAGGGGAACTGAAGCTTTCTTT. Residues: CASSPLGGGARGTEAFF.

This chain uses TRBV7-9 with TRBJ1-6; tentatively, D is TRBD1 (5 bases). Trimming took off 3 bases at V and 8 bases at J, with 11 bases between the two ends. Germline V gene data show CDR1 as SEHNR and CDR2 as FQNEAQ (reference sequence). This CDR3 region has 14 residues. The CDR3: CASSFSRADSPLHF. DNA of the CDR3: TGTGCCAGCAGCTTCAGCAGGGCTGATTCACCCCTCCACTTT. Supplemented by reference TRBV7-9 and TRBJ1-6, the full variable domain reads DTGVSQNPRHKITKRGQNVTFRCDPISEHNRLYWYRQTLGQGPEFLTYFQNEAQLEKSRLLSDRFSAERPKGSFSTLEIQRTEQGDSAMYLCASSFSRADSPLHFGNGTRLTVT.

Written as DNA, the CDR3 is TGTGCCAGCAGCCAAGAAGCGGAGATCATTCAGCCCCAGCATTTT. This encodes CASSQEAEIIQPQHF. V usage is TRBV4-2 and J usage is TRBJ1-5; no reliable D call. The CDR3 runs 15 residues. Germline V lookup: CDR1 LGHNA, CDR2 YNFKEQ. V dropped 0 bases and J dropped 6 bases, with 12 bases sitting between them.

The chain couples TRBV4-3 to TRBJ2-4; D is perhaps TRBD1 (5 bases). Looked up from germline, CDR1 is LGHNA and CDR2 is YSLEER. Trimming removed 1 base at V and 8 bases at J, with 15 bases between. There are 15 residues in the CDR3. CDR3 nucleotide sequence: TGCGCCAGCAGCCAAGGGGGCAAGGTTGGCGACATTCAGTACTTC. Protein sequence: CASSQGGKVGDIQYF.

The chain recombines TRBV5-4 with TRBJ2-7; TRBD1 aligns across 9 bases. Germline assignment: CDR1 SGHNT and CDR2 YYREEE (reference sequence). V was pared by 0 bases and J by 2 bases, with 6 bases of the junction left unmatched. This CDR3 is built from 16 residues. The CDR3 DNA is TGTGCCAGCAGCTTGGGGGGGGACAGGGCAACCTACGAGCAGTACTTC. Its protein product is CASSLGGDRATYEQYF.

The CDR3, as DNA: TGTGCCAGCAGCCAAGAGCTACCGTACGAGCAGTACTTC. This translates into CASSQELPYEQYF. This rearrangement joins TRBV14 to TRBJ2-7; D unresolved. Germline V lookup: CDR1 SGHDN, CDR2 FVKESK. Trimming pared 0 bases from V and 4 bases from J, leaving 7 bases between. There are 13 residues in the CDR3. The complete variable domain, with remaining parts taken from reference TRBV14 and TRBJ2-7, reads EAGVTQFPSHSVIEKGQTVTLRCDPISGHDNLYWYRRVMGKEIKFLLHFVKESKQDESGMPNNRFLAERTGGTYSTLKVQPAELEDSGVYFCASSQELPYEQYFGPGTRLTVT.

CDR3 region: CASSSTRRPFF. DNA of the CDR3: TGTGCCAGCAGTTCGACTAGGAGGCCGTTCTTC. The rearrangement uses TRBV28 and TRBJ2-1; perhaps TRBD2 as D (6 bases). Germline V gene lookup returns CDR1 MDHEN and CDR2 SYDVKM. Trimming shortened V by 4 bases and J by 15 bases, and 13 bases separated the two germline ends. CDR3 length: 11 residues.

The rearrangement links TRBV30 to TRBJ2-4; possible D gene TRBD1, 5 bases. The germline V and J ends were trimmed by 2 bases and 0 bases, with 14 bases remaining between them. This CDR3 contains 16 residues. From germline, CDR1 is GTSNPN and CDR2 SVGIG (reference sequence). CDR3 sequence reads: CAWSNKQVLAKNIQYF. DNA of the CDR3: TGTGCCTGGAGTAACAAACAGGTCTTAGCCAAAAACATTCAGTACTTC.

This clone was found a few times. V and J are TRBV2 and TRBJ1-1; TRBD1 matches at 7 bases. Per the germline V gene, CDR1 is SNHLY and CDR2 is FYNNEI. Trimming removed 6 bases from V and 3 bases from J; junction bases left unmatched: 10. This CDR3 contains 15 residues. CDR3 sequence: CASRELTGRYTEAFF. CDR3 nucleotide sequence: TGTGCCAGCAGAGAATTGACAGGGAGGTACACTGAAGCTTTCTTT.

The chain combines TRBV7-9 with TRBJ1-4; TRBD1 might be the D (6 bases). This CDR3 has 16 amino acids. The V end lost 1 base, the J end lost 4 bases, and 13 bases lay between the germline ends. The germline V gene has CDR1 SEHNR and CDR2 FQNEAQ (reference sequence). The CDR3 bases are TGTGCCAGCAGCTTAGAGATACAGGGCTTTAATGAAAAACTGTTTTTT. Translated: CASSLEIQGFNEKLFF. Combining the CDR3 with reference TRBV7-9 and TRBJ1-4 gives the whole variable domain DTGVSQNPRHKITKRGQNVTFRCDPISEHNRLYWYRQTLGQGPEFLTYFQNEAQLEKSRLLSDRFSAERPKGSFSTLEIQRTEQGDSAMYLCASSLEIQGFNEKLFFGSGTQLSVL.

This chain connects TRBV6-5 to TRBJ1-2; D gene unclear. CDR3 length: 15 residues. V shed 7 bases and J shed 4 bases, with 19 bases lying between them. Germline CDR1 is MNHEY and CDR2 is SVGAGI. CDR3 sequence: CASTPDQRGSYGYTF. The CDR3 coding sequence is TGTGCCAGCACCCCCGATCAGCGGGGAAGCTATGGCTACACCTTC.

This clone has just one count. The rearrangement uses TRBV9 and TRBJ1-6, with 10 bases identical to TRBD1. Germline V gives CDR1 SGDLS, CDR2 YYNGEE. J gave up 9 bases and V 4 bases, and 4 bases lay outside the gene matches. CDR3 length equals 14 residues. CDR3 nucleotides: TGTGCCAGCAGCCGGGACAGGGGTAGTTCACCCCTCCACTTT. The encoded protein is CASSRDRGSSPLHF.

This chain links TRBV7-9 with TRBJ1-5, with a tentative D call TRBD1 (5 bases). Per germline, CDR1 SEHNR and CDR2 FQNEAQ (reference sequence). CDR3 length: 15 residues. V was pared by 3 bases and J by 0 bases, with 9 bases between. DNA for the CDR3: TGTGCCAGCAGCTTTGGGGCAGGTAGCAATCAGCCCCAGCATTTT. This codes for CASSFGAGSNQPQHF.

This rearrangement joins TRBV2 to TRBJ1-6; TRBD1 might be the D (5 bases). The CDR3 covers 16 residues. V shed 3 bases and J shed 0 bases, with 9 bases lying between them. CDR1 and CDR2 (germline): SNHLY, FYNNEI. CDR3 amino acids: CASSDDSLSYNSPLHF. As DNA, the CDR3 is TGTGCCAGCAGTGATGACAGTCTCTCCTATAATTCACCCCTCCACTTT.

This clone occurred once. This chain uses TRBV19 with TRBJ2-2; a weak D match, TRBD2 (5 bases). V was clipped by 5 bases and J by 2 bases, with 12 bases between them. The CDR3 covers 15 residues. Germline V CDR1 and CDR2: LNHDA, SQIVND (reference sequence). The CDR3 DNA reads as TGTGCCAGTAGTTTTAGGGAGTTAAACACCGGGGAGCTGTTTTTT. This codes for CASSFRELNTGELFF.

J is TRBJ1-2 and V is TRBV3-1 (or the pseudogene TRBV3-2); 7 positions agree with TRBD1. Germline V gene data show CDR1 as LGHDT and CDR2 as YNNKEL (reference sequence). This CDR3 is built from 12 residues. J lost 8 bases, V lost 1 base, and 1 base had no gene match. The CDR3: CASSQVGGGYTF. The CDR3 DNA is TGTGCCAGCAGCCAAGTAGGGGGCGGCTACACCTTC.

The genes are TRBV5-1 and TRBJ2-1; 9 bases align to TRBD1. This CDR3 comprises 14 residues. The V and J ends lost 5 bases and 5 bases, in that order; junction bases with no gene match: 5. The germline V gene has CDR1 SGHRS and CDR2 YFSETQ. The CDR3 coding sequence is TGCGCCAGCAGACTTGGACAGGGGAACAATGAGCAGTTCTTC. The encoded protein is CASRLGQGNNEQFF.

The chain recombines TRBV5-1 with TRBJ2-2; TRBD2 matches at 10 bases. Germline V gene lookup returns CDR1 SGHRS and CDR2 YFSETQ. Germline trimming cut 0 bases from V and 1 base from J; bases unmatched to any gene: 3. The CDR3 length is 17 residues. The CDR3 bases are TGCGCCAGCAGCTTGGCTAGCGGGAGCCGGAACACCGGGGAGCTGTTTTTT. Its translation is CASSLASGSRNTGELFF.

The genes are TRBV7-9 and TRBJ1-6; unclear D gene. V lost 2 bases, J lost 6 bases, and 11 bases lay in between. CDR3 length equals 15 residues. CDR1 is SEHNR and CDR2 is FQNEAQ in the germline V gene (reference sequence). The CDR3 nucleotides read TGTGCCAGCAGCTTATCCCTAGGTTTTAATTCACCCCTCCACTTT. It codes for CASSLSLGFNSPLHF.

The chain is built from TRBV9 and TRBJ1-3, with a weak D call TRBD1 (5 bases). Trimming took 3 bases from V and 0 from J, leaving 7 bases between them. This CDR3 has 14 residues. Germline V gene sequence: CDR1 SGDLS, CDR2 YYNGEE. CDR3 protein: CASSGGVSGNTIYF. In nucleotides, the CDR3 is TGTGCCAGCAGCGGGGGGGTCTCTGGAAACACCATATATTTT.

The chain uses TRBV30 and TRBJ2-3; 8 bases match TRBD1. Losses at the gene ends were 0 bases for V and 3 bases for J; bases not matched to a gene: 11. CDR3 length: 17 amino acids. Germline assignment: CDR1 GTSNPN and CDR2 SVGIG (reference sequence). DNA for the CDR3: TGTGCCTGGAGTGTACTAATCACGGGGACAGGAACAGATACGCAGTATTTT. Amino acid sequence: CAWSVLITGTGTDTQYF.

This chain joins TRBV2 and TRBJ2-3, with TRBD2 identical over 13 bases. V lost 11 bases and J lost 2; bases outside the gene matches: 4. The V gene's germline CDR1 is SNHLY and CDR2 FYNNEI. The CDR3 is 14 amino acids. The CDR3 coding sequence is TGTGCCGGGGGACTAGCGGGGACCACAGATACGCAGTATTTT. Encoded protein: CAGGLAGTTDTQYF.